This T cell receptor gamma chain appears in the sequencing data of a study of Vδ1+ human thymocytes. The study's findings and limits: Thymic TRG and TRD repertoires appeared highly polyclonal.

Unmatched junction bases numbered 5, after V lost 0 bases and J lost 0 bases. Germline V gives CDR1 VINAFY, CDR2 YDVSNSKD. The CDR3 is 15 amino acids. Comments on this clone: Antigen specificity is unknown.

RNA was extracted from the cells and then reverse transcribed. The CDR3 regions were amplified by multiplex PCR from V-gene primers to a constant-region primer. TCRdb re-processed the multiplex PCR reads using CATT. The table includes about 6,500 gamma-chain clones, about 40% detected once. Sequencing input: Vdelta1+ gamma-delta thymocytes from the thymus. The subset denotes: FACS-sorted CD3+ TCRalphabeta- TCRVdelta1+ TCRVdelta2- thymocytes. The clonotype was recovered from a boy in the first two years of life who had congenital heart surgery. This sequence joins TRGV5 and TRGJ1 or TRGJ2. The CDR3 nucleotides are TGTGCCACCTGGGACAGGCCTCGGAATTATTATAAGAAACTCTTT. Its protein is CATWDRPRNYYKKLF.